This is a list of T cell receptor beta chains from one sample in a study of blood T cell repertoires in COVID-19. Clones were read by immunoSEQ multiplex PCR, and TCRdb kept only the in-frame ones, dropping some. The sample consists of roughly 120,000 clones, approximately 89% of them appearing once. The sequenced sample consisted of peripheral blood. The receptors originated from a man aged 35 to 55 with acute or convalescent COVID-19. CDR3s include the opening cysteine and the closing phenylalanine or tryptophan. Part of the rows lack a size; the others show once, few, many or a class for expanded clones.

clone size	V gene	J gene	CDR3 protein
NA	TRBV5-4	TRBJ1-4	CASSLPSGGTDEKLFF
NA	TRBV7-2	TRBJ2-7	CASRPILAGLYEQYF
NA	TRBV6-1	TRBJ1-1	CASSDKNTEAFF
NA	TRBV7-2	TRBJ1-4	CASRRSVQGGEKLFF
NA	TRBV5-5	TRBJ1-1	CASSLGGLTEAFF
NA	TRBV7-9	TRBJ1-2	CASRYGTVYGYTF
NA	TRBV4-3	TRBJ1-2	CASSQGTGGDYGYTF
NA	TRBV4-1	TRBJ2-1	CASSQVSVGGNEQFF
many	TRBV25-1	TRBJ1-2	CASSEWGDRWGYTF
NA	TRBV18	TRBJ2-2	CASSPPQGYGTGELFF
NA	TRBV2	TRBJ1-4	CASRQGANEKLFF
NA	TRBV9	TRBJ2-7	CASSVGQLAGVNEQYF
few	TRBV19	TRBJ1-1	CASSRNRDKEAFF
NA	TRBV6-5	TRBJ1-2	CASRERDYGYTF
NA	TRBV12-3/TRBV12-4	TRBJ1-6	CASSLQGNSLHF
NA	TRBV6-5	TRBJ2-6	CATPDGANVLTF
NA	TRBV5-1	TRBJ1-2	CASSVASGENGYTF
once	TRBV11-2	TRBJ1-6	CASSSIDRGNSPLHF
NA	TRBV2	TRBJ1-2	CASSEGLGSYTF
NA	TRBV5-4	TRBJ2-3	CASRIAGDTDTQYF
NA	TRBV18	TRBJ1-3	CASSDGQPSSGNTIYF
many	TRBV6-4	TRBJ1-1	CASRPQAFGEAFF